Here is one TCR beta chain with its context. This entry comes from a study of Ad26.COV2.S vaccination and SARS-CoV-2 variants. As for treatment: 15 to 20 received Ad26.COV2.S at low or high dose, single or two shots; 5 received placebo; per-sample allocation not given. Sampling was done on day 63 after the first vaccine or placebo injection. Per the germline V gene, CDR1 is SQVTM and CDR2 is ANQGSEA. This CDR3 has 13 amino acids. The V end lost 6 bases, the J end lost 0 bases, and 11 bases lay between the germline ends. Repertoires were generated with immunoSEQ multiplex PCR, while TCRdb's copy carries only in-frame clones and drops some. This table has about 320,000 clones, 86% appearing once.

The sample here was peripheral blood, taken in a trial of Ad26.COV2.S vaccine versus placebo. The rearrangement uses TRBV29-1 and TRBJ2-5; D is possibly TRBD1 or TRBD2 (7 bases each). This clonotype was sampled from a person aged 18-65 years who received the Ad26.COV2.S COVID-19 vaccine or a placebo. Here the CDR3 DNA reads TGCAGCGTCAGGGGGGGGGACCAAGAGACCCAGTACTTC. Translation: CSVRGGDQETQYF.